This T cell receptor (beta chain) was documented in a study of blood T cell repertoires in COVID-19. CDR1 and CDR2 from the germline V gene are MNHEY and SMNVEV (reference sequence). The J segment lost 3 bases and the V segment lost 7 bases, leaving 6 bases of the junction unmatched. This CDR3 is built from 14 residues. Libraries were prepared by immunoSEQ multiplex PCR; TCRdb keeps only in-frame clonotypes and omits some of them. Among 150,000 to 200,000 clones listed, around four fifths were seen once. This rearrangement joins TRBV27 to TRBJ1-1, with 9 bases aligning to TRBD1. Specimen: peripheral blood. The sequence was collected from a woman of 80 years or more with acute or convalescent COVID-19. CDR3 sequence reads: CASTRDRDHTEAFF. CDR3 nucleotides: TGTGCCAGCACAAGGGACAGGGATCACACTGAAGCTTTCTTT.